What follows describes a single TCR beta chain. This clonotype was seen many times. What antigen it recognizes has not been identified. Within one base of it there is no much larger clone, and no base qualities were kept. Reading from cysteine to phenylalanine, the CDR3 counts 13 amino acids. Only CDR3 DNA remains: 39 bases, in frame from the first base. The germline V gene encodes CDR1 MDHEN and CDR2 SYDVKM. Trimming takes 6 bases from V and 3 bases from J, and the germline ends sit 10 bases apart. Receptor amplification or capture employed RT-PCR. Instrument used: Illumina HiSeq 2500. Through fastp at Q25 and MiXCR, TCRdb rebuilt clones from the public reads, retaining in-frame beta chains. For every CDR3 protein sequence, its rows merge into one entry that carries the most common genes and DNA. Recorded for this sample are almost 600,000 distinct CDR3 sequences; about 14% of them occurred a single time. The ten largest clones add up to around 10% of the sample.

This record comes from a study of response to subunit inactivated influenza vaccine (dated by TCRdb to 2016 to 2019). Broadly, across the study: Deep quantitative T cell receptor repertoire profiling was used in the study to track responses to a trivalent subunit inactivated influenza vaccine.

Study-wide findings and limitations: The authors proposed that each seasonal influenza vaccination may bring in only a limited number of new T cells.

The chain is assembled from TRBV28 and TRBJ2-3; the D gene cannot be named for sure. The sample was PBMCs from blood, taken 11 to 12 days after vaccination. The receptor's source is a man aged 45-65 years who received an inactivated influenza vaccine. Donor details come from another sample of the same person, matched by shared clones. The DNA is TGTGCCAGCAGGCCGACTGATACAGATACGCAGTATTTT. Protein translation: CASRPTDTDTQYF.